The rows below give T cell receptor beta chains drawn from one sample of a study of T cell repertoires in cytomegalovirus infection. Each CDR3 protein gets one entry after TCRdb re-called the reads with MiXCR. The top ten clones hold approximately 15% of a sample with 250,000 to 300,000 distinct CDR3 sequences, roughly a quarter of them seen once. Sequencing was performed on PBMCs. The receptors derive from a human donor in good health (CMV status not recorded). Some clones in this sample may be carry-over from other donors' samples. Both conserved end residues are part of each CDR3. Each record gives: CDR3 DNA, CDR3 protein, V gene, D gene, J gene, clone size, CDR3 length. The D gene is left open where the match is weak. Size tells how often a clone was seen (once, few, many) or the class of an expanded clone, and some rows leave it out.

TGTGCCAGCAGTTTAGCCCCGCCTGAGTTCTCTGGGGCCAACGTCCTGACTTTC CASSLAPPEFSGANVLTF TRBV12-3/TRBV12-4 - TRBJ2-6 - 18
TGTGCCAGCAGTCGACTAGTCGGCACAGATACGCAGTATTTT CASSRLVGTDTQYF TRBV2 - TRBJ2-3 - 14
TGTGCCAGCAGTCGTTCCGGGACTAGCGGGCAATTCTCCTACGAGCAGTACTTC CASSRSGTSGQFSYEQYF TRBV6-2/TRBV6-3 TRBD2 TRBJ2-7 - 18
TGCGCCAGCAGCTCCACCCCCGGGAACAATGAGCAGTTCTTC CASSSTPGNNEQFF TRBV4-3 - TRBJ2-1 - 14
TGTGCCAGCAGCCCCCGGAGGACAGGGGGCACTGACACTGAAGCTTTCTTT CASSPRRTGGTDTEAFF TRBV7-2 TRBD1 TRBJ1-1 many 17
TGTGCCAGCAGCCTCAGTAGTGACACCGGGGAGCTGTTTTTT CASSLSSDTGELFF TRBV5-4 - TRBJ2-2 few 14
TGCGCCAGCAGCCCGGACCTGGGTAATGAAAAACTGTTTTTT CASSPDLGNEKLFF TRBV5-1 - TRBJ1-4 - 14
TGCAGCGTTGAAGGGCGGGGTGACACCTCCTACGAGCAGTACTTC CSVEGRGDTSYEQYF TRBV29-1 - TRBJ2-7 - 15
TGTGCCAGCAGGGCTGGACTAGCGGGAAACAATGAGCAGTTCTTC CASRAGLAGNNEQFF TRBV5-4 TRBD2 TRBJ2-1 - 15
TGTGCCAGCAGCGTGGGACAGGGCGGGGCAGATACGCAGTATTTT CASSVGQGGADTQYF TRBV7-9 TRBD1 TRBJ2-3 - 15
TGTGCCAGCGGGGGAAGCCGGGTCGAGCAGTACTTC CASGGSRVEQYF TRBV28 - TRBJ2-7 many 12
TGTGCCAGCAGCTTAGCAGGGGGGGAGGCCAAAAACATTCAGTACTTC CASSLAGGEAKNIQYF TRBV7-2 - TRBJ2-4 many 16
TGTGCCAGCAGCATGGGACTGATCTACACCTTC CASSMGLIYTF TRBV5-6 - TRBJ1-2 - 11
TGTGCCAGCAGCCCCGGGTCCCCGCAAGAGACCCAGTACTTC CASSPGSPQETQYF TRBV7-3 - TRBJ2-5 many 14
TGTGCCGGCAGTGCCCGAATCGATTCCTACGAGCAGTACTTC CAGSARIDSYEQYF TRBV2 - TRBJ2-7 - 14
TGTGCCACCGGGTTCTCAGGGCAGTTCTTC CATGFSGQFF TRBV10-3 - TRBJ2-1 few 10
TGCAGCGTTGCAGGGAACTCCTACGAGCAGTACTTC CSVAGNSYEQYF TRBV29-1 - TRBJ2-7 - 12
TGTGCCAGCAGGTTAAATGGCCGTGATACGCAGTATTTT CASRLNGRDTQYF TRBV6-5 - TRBJ2-3 - 13